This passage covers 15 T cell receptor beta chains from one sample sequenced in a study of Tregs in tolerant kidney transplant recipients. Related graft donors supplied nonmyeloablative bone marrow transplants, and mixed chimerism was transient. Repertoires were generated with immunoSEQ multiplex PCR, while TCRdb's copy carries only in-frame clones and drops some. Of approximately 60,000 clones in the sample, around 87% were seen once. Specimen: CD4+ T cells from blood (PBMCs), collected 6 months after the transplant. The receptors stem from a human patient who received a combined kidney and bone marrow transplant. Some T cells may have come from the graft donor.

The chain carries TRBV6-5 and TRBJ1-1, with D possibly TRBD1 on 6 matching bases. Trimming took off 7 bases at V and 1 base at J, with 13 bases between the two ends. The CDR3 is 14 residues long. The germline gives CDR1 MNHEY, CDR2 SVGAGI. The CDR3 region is CASTLQGENTEAFF. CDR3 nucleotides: TGTGCCAGCACCCTACAGGGCGAGAACACTGAAGCTTTCTTT.

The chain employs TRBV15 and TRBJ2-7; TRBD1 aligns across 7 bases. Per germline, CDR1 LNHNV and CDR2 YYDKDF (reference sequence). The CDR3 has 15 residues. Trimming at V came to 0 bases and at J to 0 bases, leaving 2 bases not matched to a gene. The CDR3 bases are TGTGCCACCAGCAGAGATTGGGACAGCTCCTACGAGCAGTACTTC. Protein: CATSRDWDSSYEQYF.

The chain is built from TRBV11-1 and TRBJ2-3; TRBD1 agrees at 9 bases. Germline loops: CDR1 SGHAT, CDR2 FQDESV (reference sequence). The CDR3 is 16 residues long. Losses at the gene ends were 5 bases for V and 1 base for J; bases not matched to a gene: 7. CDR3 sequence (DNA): TGTGCCAGCAGCCCCGGGACAGGGAGGGGCACAGATACGCAGTATTTT. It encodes CASSPGTGRGTDTQYF.

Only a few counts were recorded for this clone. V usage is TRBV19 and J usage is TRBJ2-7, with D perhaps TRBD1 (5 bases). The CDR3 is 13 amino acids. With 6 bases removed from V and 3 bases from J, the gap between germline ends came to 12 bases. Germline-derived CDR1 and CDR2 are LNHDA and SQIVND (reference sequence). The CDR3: CASRQDHLYEQYF. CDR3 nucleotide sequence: TGTGCCAGTAGACAGGACCACCTCTACGAGCAGTACTTC. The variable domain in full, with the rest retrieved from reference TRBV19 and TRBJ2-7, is DGGITQSPKYLFRKEGQNVTLSCEQNLNHDAMYWYRQDPGQGLRLIYYSQIVNDFQKGDIAEGYSVSREKKESFPLTVTSAQKNPTAFYLCASRQDHLYEQYFGPGTRLTVT.

The DNA for the CDR3 is TGTGCCAGCAGTGATATCCGGGACAAAGGCTACACCTTC. Translated: CASSDIRDKGYTF. The V gene is TRBV7-9, the J gene TRBJ1-2, with a possible D match to TRBD1 (6 bases). Germline V gene data show CDR1 as SEHNR and CDR2 as FQNEAQ (reference sequence). V was trimmed by 6 bases and J by 8 bases, leaving 16 bases between them. The CDR3 has 13 amino acids.

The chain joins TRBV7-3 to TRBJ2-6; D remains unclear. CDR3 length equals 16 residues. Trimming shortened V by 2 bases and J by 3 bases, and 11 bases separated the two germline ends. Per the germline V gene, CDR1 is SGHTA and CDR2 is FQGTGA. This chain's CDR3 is CASSLSGAGGANVLTF. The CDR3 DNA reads TGTGCCAGCAGCTTATCTGGAGCTGGTGGGGCCAACGTCCTGACTTTC.

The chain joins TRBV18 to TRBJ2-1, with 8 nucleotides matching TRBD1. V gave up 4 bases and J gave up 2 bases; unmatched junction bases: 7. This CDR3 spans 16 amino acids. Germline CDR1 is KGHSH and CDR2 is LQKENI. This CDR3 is CASSRGQEAAYNEQFF. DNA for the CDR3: TGTGCCAGCTCACGGGGACAGGAAGCGGCCTACAATGAGCAGTTCTTC.

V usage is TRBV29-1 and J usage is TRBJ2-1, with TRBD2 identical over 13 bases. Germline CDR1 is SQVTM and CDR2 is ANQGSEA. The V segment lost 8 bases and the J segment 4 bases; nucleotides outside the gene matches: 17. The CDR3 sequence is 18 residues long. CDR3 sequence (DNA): TGCAGCTCCGGGACATTGGGGACTAGCGGGAAGTTTTACAATGAGCAGTTCTTC. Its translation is CSSGTLGTSGKFYNEQFF.

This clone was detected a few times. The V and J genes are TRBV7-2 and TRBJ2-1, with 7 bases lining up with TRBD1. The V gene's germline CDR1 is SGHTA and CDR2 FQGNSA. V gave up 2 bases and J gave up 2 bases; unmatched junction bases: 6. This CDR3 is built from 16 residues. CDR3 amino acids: CASSLRRGGTYNEQFF. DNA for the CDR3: TGTGCCAGCAGCTTAAGACGAGGGGGCACCTACAATGAGCAGTTCTTC.

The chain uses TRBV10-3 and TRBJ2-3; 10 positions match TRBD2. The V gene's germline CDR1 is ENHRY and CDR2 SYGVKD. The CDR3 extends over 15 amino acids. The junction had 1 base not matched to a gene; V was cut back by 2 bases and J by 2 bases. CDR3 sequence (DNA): TGTGCCATCAGTGAGGGACTAGCGGCCACAGATACGCAGTATTTT. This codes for CAISEGLAATDTQYF.

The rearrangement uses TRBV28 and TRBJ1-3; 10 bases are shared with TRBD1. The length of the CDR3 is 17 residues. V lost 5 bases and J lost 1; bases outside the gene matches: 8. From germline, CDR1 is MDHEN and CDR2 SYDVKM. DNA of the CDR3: TGTGCCAGCAGTCCCCGGACAGGGGGAAGTTCTGGAAACACCATATATTTT. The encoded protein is CASSPRTGGSSGNTIYF.

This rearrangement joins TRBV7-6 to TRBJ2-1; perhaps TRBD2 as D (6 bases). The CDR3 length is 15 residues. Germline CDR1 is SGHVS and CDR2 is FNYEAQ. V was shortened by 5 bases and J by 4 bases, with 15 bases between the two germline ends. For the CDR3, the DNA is TGTGCCAGCAGCCCGATTAGCGGCGTTTACAATGAGCAGTTCTTC. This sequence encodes CASSPISGVYNEQFF.

This chain's CDR3 is CASSQDSMNTEAFF. The CDR3 DNA sequence: TGTGCCAGCAGTCAGGATTCGATGAACACTGAAGCTTTCTTT. The chain uses TRBV7-3 and TRBJ1-1; D is uncertain. This CDR3 region has 14 residues. V was shortened by 6 bases and J by 0 bases, with 11 bases between the two germline ends. Germline CDR1 is SGHTA and CDR2 is FQGTGA. The full variable domain, its missing parts supplied by reference TRBV7-3 and TRBJ1-1, is GAGVSQTPSNKVTEKGKYVELRCDPISGHTALYWYRQSLGQGPEFLIYFQGTGAADDSGLPNDRFFAVRPEGSVSTLKIQRTERGDSAVYLCASSQDSMNTEAFFGQGTRLTVV.

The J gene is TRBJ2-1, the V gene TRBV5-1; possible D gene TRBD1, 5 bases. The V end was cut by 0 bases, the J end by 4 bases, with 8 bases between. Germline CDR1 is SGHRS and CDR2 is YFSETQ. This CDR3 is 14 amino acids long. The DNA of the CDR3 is TGCGCCAGCAGCTTGGAGGGGCAGTACAATGAGCAGTTCTTC. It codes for CASSLEGQYNEQFF.

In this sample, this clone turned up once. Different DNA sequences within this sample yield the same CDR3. CDR3 nucleotides: TGTGCCTGGAGTGTGAACAGGGGCAATTCACCCCTCCACTTT. Protein product: CAWSVNRGNSPLHF. This rearrangement joins TRBV30 to TRBJ1-6; 7 bases align to TRBD1. The germline CDR1 and CDR2 sequences are GTSNPN and SVGIG (reference sequence). This CDR3 is 14 amino acids long. V lost 0 bases and J lost 7; bases outside the gene matches: 3.